The 3 T cell receptor beta chains below all came from one sample that was sequenced in a study of beta chain features in type 1 diabetes. Sequenced material consisted of expressed TCRB transcripts (all of the isolated RNA was reverse transcribed). Libraries were prepared by immunoSEQ multiplex PCR; TCRdb keeps only in-frame clonotypes and omits some of them. Here the sample spans 300,000 to 450,000 clones, about 18% being singletons. The sequencing sample was made of naive CD4+ T cells from blood. These TCRs come from a young woman in good health.

This clone was seen just once. The chain combines TRBV9 with TRBJ2-7; 9 nucleotides line up with TRBD1. Germline CDR1 and CDR2: SGDLS and YYNGEE. V shed 0 bases, J shed 5 bases, and the junction held 15 bases outside the gene matches. The length of the CDR3 is 18 residues. CDR3 in amino acids: CASSVASEIGTGYNEQYF. The CDR3 DNA reads as TGTGCCAGCAGCGTAGCGTCCGAAATAGGGACAGGGTATAACGAGCAGTACTTC.

This CDR3 reads CASSLATGGGNEKLFF. CDR3 nucleotides: TGCGCCAGCAGCTTGGCCACAGGGGGAGGTAATGAAAAACTGTTTTTT. This sequence joins TRBV5-1 and TRBJ1-4; TRBD1 aligns across 8 bases. CDR1 and CDR2 from the germline V gene are SGHRS and YFSETQ. With 0 bases clipped from V and 4 bases from J, the junction kept 5 bases outside the gene matches. CDR3 size: 16 residues.

This clone was counted between two and nine times. The CDR3 region has the DNA TGCAGCGTTGAAGGCGGGGGACGCACAGATACGCAGTATTTT. Protein product: CSVEGGGRTDTQYF. V usage is TRBV29-1 and J usage is TRBJ2-3; 7 bases match TRBD2. The CDR3 totals 14 residues. Germline CDR1 SQVTM, CDR2 ANQGSEA. Germline trimming cut 1 base from V and 1 base from J; bases unmatched to any gene: 2.